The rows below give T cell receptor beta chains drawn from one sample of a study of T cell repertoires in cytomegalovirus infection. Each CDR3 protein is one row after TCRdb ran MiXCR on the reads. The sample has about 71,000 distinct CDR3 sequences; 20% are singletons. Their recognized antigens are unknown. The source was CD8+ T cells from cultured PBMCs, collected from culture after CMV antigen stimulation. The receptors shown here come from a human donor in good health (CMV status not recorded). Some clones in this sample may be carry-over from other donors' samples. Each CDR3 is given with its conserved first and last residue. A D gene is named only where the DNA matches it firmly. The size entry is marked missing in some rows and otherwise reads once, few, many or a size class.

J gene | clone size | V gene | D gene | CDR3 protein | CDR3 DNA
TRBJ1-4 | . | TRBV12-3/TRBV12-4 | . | CASIINWVGEEKLFF | TGTGCCAGCATTATTAATTGGGTGGGAGAGGAAAAACTGTTTTTT
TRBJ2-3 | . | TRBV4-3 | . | CASSQDVQGTSTDTQYF | TGCGCCAGCAGCCAAGATGTACAGGGGACTAGCACAGATACGCAGTATTTT
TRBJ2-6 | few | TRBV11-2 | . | CASSLGPGNSGANVLTF | TGTGCCAGCAGCTTAGGTCCGGGTAACTCTGGGGCCAACGTCCTGACTTTC
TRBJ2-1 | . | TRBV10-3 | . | CAITSANDEQFF | TGTGCCATCACCTCGGCGAACGATGAGCAGTTCTTC
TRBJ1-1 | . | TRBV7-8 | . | CASSKRGAVGTEAFF | TGTGCCAGCAGCAAACGGGGGGCGGTTGGCACTGAAGCTTTCTTT
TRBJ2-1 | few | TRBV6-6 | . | CASSYRQQGSYNEQFF | TGTGCCAGCAGTTACCGTCAGCAGGGCTCCTACAATGAGCAGTTCTTC
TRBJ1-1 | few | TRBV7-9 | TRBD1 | CASSPPGQGMNTEAFF | TGTGCCAGCAGCCCTCCGGGACAGGGCATGAACACTGAAGCTTTCTTT
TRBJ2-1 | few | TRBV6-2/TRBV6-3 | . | CASSMGPEQFF | TGTGCCAGCAGTATGGGACCTGAGCAGTTCTTC
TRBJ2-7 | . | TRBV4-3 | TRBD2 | CASSQDGQRGTYEQYF | TGCGCCAGCAGCCAAGATGGGCAGCGGGGGACTTACGAGCAGTACTTC
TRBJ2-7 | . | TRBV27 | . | CASSLSISDFEQYF | TGTGCCAGCAGTTTATCGATATCCGACTTCGAGCAGTACTTC
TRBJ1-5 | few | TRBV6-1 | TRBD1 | CASSGQGGNQPQHF | TGTGCCAGCAGCGGACAGGGAGGAAATCAGCCCCAGCATTTT
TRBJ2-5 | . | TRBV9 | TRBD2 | CASSGESYGGGETQYF | TGTGCCAGCAGCGGCGAGTCCTATGGCGGGGGTGAGACCCAGTACTTC
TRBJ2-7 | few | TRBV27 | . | CASSASVVYEQYF | TGTGCCAGCAGTGCCTCGGTGGTCTACGAGCAGTACTTC
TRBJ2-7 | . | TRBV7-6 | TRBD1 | CASSLGTGAAYEQYF | TGTGCTAGCAGCTTAGGGACAGGGGCGGCCTACGAGCAGTACTTC
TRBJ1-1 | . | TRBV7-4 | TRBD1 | CASSPQGGVNTEAFF | TGTGCCAGCAGCCCGCAGGGGGGGGTGAACACTGAAGCTTTCTTT
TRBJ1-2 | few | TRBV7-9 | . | CASRQEAYGYTF | TGTGCCAGCAGACAGGAAGCCTATGGCTACACCTTC
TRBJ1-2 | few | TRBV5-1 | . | CASSFTAGNYGYTF | TGCGCCAGCAGCTTTACTGCAGGGAACTATGGCTACACCTTC